Shown below are 18 T cell receptor beta chains from a single sample sequenced in a study of shared clonotypes between healthy human individuals. Method: immunoSEQ multiplex PCR; TCRdb's copy keeps in-frame clones and lacks some. The repertoire holds about 800,000 clones, with about 96% as singletons. Terminally differentiated effector memory CD45RA+ cells were left out of the naive CD8 fraction, which was CD45RO-negative and positively selected for CCR7. Sequenced: naive CD8+ T cells sorted from blood. The source of these receptors is a young man in good health.

This chain uses TRBV30 with TRBJ2-3; D is unclear. The CDR3 is made up of 14 amino acids. V gave up 2 bases and J gave up 0 bases, with 9 bases separating them. Germline CDR1 is GTSNPN and CDR2 is SVGIG (reference sequence). The CDR3 here is CAWSPGSSTDTQYF. CDR3 bases: TGTGCCTGGAGTCCCGGGTCTAGCACAGATACGCAGTATTTT.

CDR3 sequence: CASSETGELFF. Here the CDR3 DNA reads TGTGCCAGCAGTGAAACCGGGGAGCTGTTTTTT. The rearrangement joins TRBV27 to TRBJ2-2; the D is unclear. CDR1 is MNHEY and CDR2 is SMNVEV in the germline V gene (reference sequence). V was pared by 5 bases and J by 5 bases, with 3 bases between. The CDR3 is 11 residues long.

V gene TRBV9 combines with J gene TRBJ1-2; tentatively, D is TRBD1 (6 bases). V was cut by 9 bases and J by 4 bases, with 19 bases left in between. From germline, CDR1 is SGDLS and CDR2 YYNGEE. The CDR3 spans 14 residues. The CDR3 bases are TGTGCCACCGGGGGGGCAGGGGATATCTATGGCTACACCTTC. Protein: CATGGAGDIYGYTF.

The chain uses TRBV4-1 and TRBJ2-1, with D perhaps matching TRBD2 (7 bases). The CDR3 loop spans 18 amino acids. CDR1 is MGHRA, CDR2 YSYEKL, per germline. Trimming stripped 1 base from V and 3 bases from J, with 19 bases between. The CDR3 DNA reads TGCGCCAGCAGCCAAGGGGCGGTTGAGGGGGGGATCTACAATGAGCAGTTCTTC. Protein sequence: CASSQGAVEGGIYNEQFF.

The chain uses TRBV27 and TRBJ2-1; 7 bases line up with TRBD1. V was clipped by 6 bases and J by 5 bases; unmatched bases: 10. CDR1 MNHEY and CDR2 SMNVEV come from the germline V gene (reference sequence). The CDR3 loop spans 15 amino acids. The CDR3 protein is CASRFDRELNNEQFF. CDR3 DNA: TGTGCCAGCAGATTCGACAGGGAGCTGAACAATGAGCAGTTCTTC.

The chain links TRBV25-1 to TRBJ2-5; TRBD1 matches 8 bases. This CDR3 has 14 amino acids. J was trimmed by 5 bases and V by 3 bases; bases with no gene match: 5. Germline CDR1 reads MGHDK; CDR2 reads SYGVNS. The CDR3 bases are TGTGCCAGCAGTGAGACAGGGGTCGGGGAGACCCAGTACTTC. Encoded protein: CASSETGVGETQYF.

The chain is built from TRBV27 and TRBJ2-1, with 9 bases fitting TRBD1. The V gene end was trimmed by 4 bases and the J gene end by 8 bases; junction bases not matched to a gene: 6. This CDR3 spans 14 amino acids. Germline CDR1 reads MNHEY; CDR2 reads SMNVEV (reference sequence). The CDR3, as DNA: TGTGCCAGCAGTTATGCGGGACAGGGCTATGAGCAGTTCTTC. Translated, it gives CASSYAGQGYEQFF.

The V call is TRBV11-2, the J call TRBJ2-7; 7 positions agree with TRBD2. The CDR3 totals 16 residues. Germline V gene data show CDR1 as SGHAT and CDR2 as FQNNGV. Unmatched junction bases numbered 15, after V lost 4 bases and J lost 6 bases. CDR3 DNA sequence: TGTGCCAGCAGCTCTTTGGCGGGAGCGGGACGTGGCGAGCAGTACTTC. Translated: CASSSLAGAGRGEQYF.

Remarks on this clone: The sample contains more than one DNA sequence encoding this CDR3. This chain connects TRBV7-9 to TRBJ1-1, with D hard to call. Per the germline V gene, CDR1 is SEHNR and CDR2 is FQNEAQ (reference sequence). The CDR3 runs to 12 residues. Trimming pared 0 bases from V and 5 bases from J, leaving 4 bases between. The CDR3 sequence: CASSLAGTEAFF. In DNA, the CDR3 is TGTGCCAGCAGCTTAGCCGGTACTGAAGCTTTCTTT.

The chain links TRBV13 to TRBJ2-2, with 9 bases lining up with TRBD2. The J segment lost 1 base and the V segment lost 4 bases, leaving 7 bases of the junction unmatched. The CDR3 covers 17 residues. In germline, CDR1 is PRHDT, CDR2 FYEKMQ (reference sequence). The CDR3 DNA follows: TGTGCCAGCAGCTCAATCGGACTAGCGAGGAACACCGGGGAGCTGTTTTTT. Translating gives CASSSIGLARNTGELFF.

On this clone: Additional DNA sequences in this sample encode the identical CDR3. The chain uses TRBV6-5 and TRBJ1-1, with D uncertain. Trimming pared 0 bases from V and 4 bases from J, leaving 6 bases between. Germline CDR1 reads MNHEY; CDR2 reads SVGAGI. The CDR3 totals 13 residues. The CDR3 DNA reads as TGTGCCAGCAGTTACTCGGGTTCCACTGAAGCTTTCTTT. Translating gives CASSYSGSTEAFF.

The chain combines TRBV2 with TRBJ2-7, with a possible D match to TRBD2 (7 bases). The V gene lost 10 bases and the J gene lost 4 bases, with 11 bases spanning the gap. CDR3 length equals 11 residues. In germline, CDR1 is SNHLY, CDR2 FYNNEI. The CDR3 reads CAIKGGYEQYF. CDR3 bases: TGTGCCATAAAGGGGGGGTACGAGCAGTACTTC.

The gene calls are TRBV5-1 and TRBJ2-7; D not resolved. This CDR3 comprises 14 residues. The germline gives CDR1 SGHRS, CDR2 YFSETQ. V lost 0 bases, J lost 5 bases, and 12 bases lay in between. The DNA of the CDR3 is TGCGCCAGCAGCTTGGTTAGCCCCGTGGACGAGCAGTACTTC. Its protein is CASSLVSPVDEQYF.

This clone came up once. The rearrangement links TRBV29-1 to TRBJ2-7; TRBD1 matches at 9 bases. There are 14 residues in the CDR3. J gave up 3 bases and V 1 base, and 4 bases lay outside the gene matches. Germline V gives CDR1 SQVTM, CDR2 ANQGSEA. DNA for the CDR3: TGCAGCGTTGAAGGGACAGGGGAAGACTACGAGCAGTACTTC. Translation gives CSVEGTGEDYEQYF.

The rearrangement links TRBV11-2 to TRBJ2-2; weak D call: TRBD1 (5 bases). The V end was cut by 5 bases, the J end by 3 bases, with 16 bases between. Germline values: CDR1 SGHAT, CDR2 FQNNGV. This CDR3 spans 16 amino acids. The CDR3 sequence: CASSPQGVGDTGELFF. The DNA of the CDR3 is TGTGCCAGCAGCCCCCAAGGGGTTGGCGACACCGGGGAGCTGTTTTTT. The entire variable domain, with the rest obtained from reference TRBV11-2 and TRBJ2-2, is as follows: EAGVAQSPRYKIIEKRQSVAFWCNPISGHATLYWYQQILGQGPKLLIQFQNNGVVDDSQLPKDRFSAERLKGVDSTLKIQPAKLEDSAVYLCASSPQGVGDTGELFFGEGSRLTVL.

To note about this clone: The junction does not match germline at one end; this may be a read error. The chain links TRBV7-9 to TRBJ2-1; D is possibly TRBD1 (6 bases). Germline assignment: CDR1 SEHNR and CDR2 FQNEAQ (reference sequence). The length of the CDR3 is 15 residues. CDR3 amino acids: CASNLGQSSYNEQFF. The CDR3 nucleotides read TGTGCCAGCAACTTAGGACAGAGCTCCTACAATGAGCAGTTCTTC.

The chain links TRBV10-2 to TRBJ2-7; TRBD2 agrees at 9 bases. CDR1 is WSHSY, CDR2 SAAADI, per germline. This CDR3 is built from 14 residues. Losses at the gene ends were 5 bases for V and 5 bases for J; bases not matched to a gene: 7. Here the CDR3 reads CASSFSSGIDEQYF. CDR3 bases: TGCGCCAGCAGTTTTTCTAGCGGGATCGACGAGCAGTACTTC.

The chain combines TRBV29-1 with TRBJ2-7, with 9 bases identical to TRBD1. The CDR3 is 15 amino acids. The V and J ends lost 3 bases and 4 bases, in that order; junction bases with no gene match: 10. The germline CDR1 and CDR2 sequences are SQVTM and ANQGSEA. CDR3 coding DNA: TGCAGCGTTGAGGGAAGGACAGGGGATACGTACGAGCAGTACTTC. Translation gives CSVEGRTGDTYEQYF.